Listed here are 15 T cell receptor beta chains from one sample, sequenced in a study of blood T cell repertoires in COVID-19. The assay was immunoSEQ multiplex PCR, and TCRdb's table has in-frame clones only and misses some. Here the sample spans about 130,000 clones, approximately 85% being singletons. Sequenced input: peripheral blood. The origin of the receptors is a human donor in a cohort sampled during active COVID-19.

A few counts support this clone. This chain joins TRBV9 and TRBJ1-2; D might be TRBD1 (5 bases). Germline CDR1 SGDLS, CDR2 YYNGEE. V dropped 1 base and J dropped 8 bases, with 12 bases sitting between them. The CDR3 totals 13 residues. CDR3 region: CASSVQGLSGYTF. CDR3 coding DNA: TGTGCCAGCAGCGTACAGGGTCTGTCCGGCTACACCTTC.

The chain carries TRBV7-2 and TRBJ2-5; D perhaps matches TRBD2 (5 bases). The CDR3 spans 13 residues. Trimming shortened V by 10 bases and J by 3 bases, and 15 bases separated the two germline ends. From germline, CDR1 is SGHTA and CDR2 FQGNSA. In DNA, the CDR3 is TGTGCCACGTCGTGGCGGGCTAAAGAGACCCAGTACTTC. It translates to CATSWRAKETQYF.

The chain recombines TRBV10-1 with TRBJ2-5, with 8 bases matching TRBD1. Germline CDR1 reads WNHNN; CDR2 reads SYGVQD (reference sequence). V trimming: 9 bases; J trimming: 0 bases; junction bases outside the gene matches: 6. CDR3 length equals 14 residues. The CDR3 region is CASLGQDNQETQYF. The CDR3 region has the DNA TGCGCCAGTTTGGGACAGGACAACCAAGAGACCCAGTACTTC.

This chain joins TRBV11-2 and TRBJ2-2; TRBD2 aligns across 9 bases. The V gene's germline CDR1 is SGHAT and CDR2 FQNNGV. There are 16 residues in the CDR3. V trimming: 5 bases; J trimming: 6 bases; junction bases outside the gene matches: 10. The CDR3 DNA reads TGTGCCAGCAGCAAATACATAGGCGGGAGGGCCGGGGAGCTGTTTTTT. Amino acids: CASSKYIGGRAGELFF.

V usage is TRBV5-1 and J usage is TRBJ1-1, with D hard to call. The length of the CDR3 is 14 residues. V was clipped by 3 bases and J by 4 bases, with 13 bases between them. CDR1 is SGHRS, CDR2 YFSETQ, per germline. The CDR3 is CASSWGGQSTEAFF. The CDR3 DNA reads as TGCGCCAGCAGCTGGGGAGGGCAGAGCACTGAAGCTTTCTTT.

The genes are TRBV5-1 and TRBJ2-1, with a weak D call TRBD2 (6 bases). V dropped 4 bases and J dropped 10 bases, with 12 bases sitting between them. The length of the CDR3 is 12 residues. Germline values: CDR1 SGHRS, CDR2 YFSETQ. The CDR3 DNA sequence: TGCGCCAGCAGCGCGCCTAGCGTGGAGCAGTTCTTC. It yields the protein CASSAPSVEQFF.

Remarks on this clone: This sample also contains other DNA sequences that code for the same CDR3. The V and J genes are TRBV7-2 and TRBJ1-4; the match to TRBD1 covers 7 bases. The CDR3 consists of 15 residues. J lost 3 bases, V lost 1 base, and 2 bases had no gene match. Germline assignment: CDR1 SGHTA and CDR2 FQGNSA. The CDR3 nucleotides are TGTGCCAGCAGCTTAGACAGGGGTGCTAATGAAAAACTGTTTTTT. Protein product: CASSLDRGANEKLFF.

Details on this clone: One end of the junction is discordant with germline, which a read error may explain. The chain links TRBV6-5 to TRBJ1-1, with TRBD1 matching over 11 bases. Looked up from germline, CDR1 is MNHEY and CDR2 is SVGAGI. CDR3 size: 14 residues. The CDR3: CASRYTGQGAVFVF. The CDR3 DNA sequence: TGTGCCAGCAGGTATACCGGACAGGGGGCCGTTTTTGTCTTT.

The chain combines TRBV6-6 with TRBJ2-1; the D gene is possibly TRBD2 (5 bases). Germline lookup yields CDR1 MNHNY and CDR2 SVGAGI (reference sequence). The V end lost 8 bases, the J end lost 1 base, and 9 bases lay between the germline ends. The CDR3 consists of 13 residues. CDR3 coding DNA: TGTGCCAGCGGCGGCGGGTCCTACAATGAGCAGTTCTTC. Its protein is CASGGGSYNEQFF.

This sequence joins TRBV20-1 and TRBJ1-2; maybe TRBD1 (5 bases). The CDR3 contains 14 residues. The germline V gene has CDR1 DFQATT and CDR2 SNEGSKA (reference sequence). Trimming took 3 bases from V and 7 from J, leaving 18 bases between them. The CDR3 protein is CSASPSGGGSGYTF. CDR3 sequence (DNA): TGCAGTGCTAGTCCATCGGGGGGTGGTAGTGGCTACACCTTC.

The J gene is TRBJ1-2, the V gene TRBV5-4; D possibly corresponds to TRBD1 (5 bases). The CDR3 is 14 amino acids. V was shortened by 4 bases and J by 5 bases, with 15 bases between the two germline ends. CDR1 SGHNT and CDR2 YYREEE come from the germline V gene (reference sequence). The CDR3 region is CASSTDSLGYGYTF. CDR3 DNA sequence: TGTGCCAGCAGCACCGACAGCCTCGGGTATGGCTACACCTTC.

This chain connects TRBV23-1 to TRBJ2-3; D possibly corresponds to TRBD1 (7 bases). Being an ORF, TRBV23-1 has a function that is uncertain. Trimming removed 7 bases at V and 2 bases at J, with 19 bases between. This CDR3 spans 16 amino acids. The CDR3 protein is CASTSEGAISTDTQYF. Here the CDR3 DNA reads TGCGCCAGCACCTCGGAGGGGGCCATCTCCACAGATACGCAGTATTTT.

V and J are TRBV12-5 and TRBJ2-2; D not certain. The CDR3 consists of 14 residues. V lost 6 bases and J 2 bases, leaving 10 bases between the germline ends. Germline V gene lookup returns CDR1 LGHNT and CDR2 FRNRAP. The CDR3 spells CASGNDINTGELFF. CDR3 coding DNA: TGTGCTAGTGGAAACGACATAAACACCGGGGAGCTGTTTTTT.

This clone has just one count. The chain combines TRBV5-5 with TRBJ1-1; D remains unclear. The CDR3 loop spans 14 amino acids. Trimming stripped 2 bases from V and 1 base from J, with 9 bases between. Germline CDR1 SGHKS, CDR2 YYEKEE (reference sequence). The CDR3 DNA follows: TGTGCCAGCAGCTTTTTTGGAGGGAACACTGAAGCTTTCTTT. It yields the protein CASSFFGGNTEAFF.

The CDR3 protein is CASSDRSNQPQHF. CDR3 bases: TGTGCCAGCAGTGACAGATCCAATCAGCCCCAGCATTTT. The V and J genes are TRBV6-6 and TRBJ1-5; D perhaps matches TRBD1 (5 bases). CDR1 MNHNY and CDR2 SVGAGI come from the germline V gene (reference sequence). The ends were cut back, 5 bases at V and 3 bases at J, with 8 bases in the middle. The CDR3 contains 13 residues.